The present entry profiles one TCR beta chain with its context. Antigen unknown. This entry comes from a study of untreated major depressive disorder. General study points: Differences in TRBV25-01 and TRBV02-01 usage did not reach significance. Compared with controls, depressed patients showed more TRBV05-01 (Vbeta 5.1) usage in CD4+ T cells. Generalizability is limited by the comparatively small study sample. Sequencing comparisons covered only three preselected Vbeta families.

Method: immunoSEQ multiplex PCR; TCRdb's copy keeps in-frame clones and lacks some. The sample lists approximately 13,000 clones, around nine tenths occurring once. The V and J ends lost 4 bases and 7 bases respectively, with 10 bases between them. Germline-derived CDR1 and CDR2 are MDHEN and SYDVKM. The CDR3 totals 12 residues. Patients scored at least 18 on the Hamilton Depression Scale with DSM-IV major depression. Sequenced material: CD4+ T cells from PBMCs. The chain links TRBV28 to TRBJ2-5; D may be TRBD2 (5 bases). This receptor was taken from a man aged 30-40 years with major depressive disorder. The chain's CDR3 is CASSSLGVTQYF. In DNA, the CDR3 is TGTGCCAGCAGTTCTCTCGGGGTGACCCAGTACTTC.